A selection of T cell receptor beta chains follows, all from one sample in a study of blood T cell repertoires in COVID-19. The table came from immunoSEQ multiplex PCR; TCRdb's copy has only in-frame clones and leaves some out. Among 410,000 or so clones listed, about nine tenths were seen once. Sequencing was performed on peripheral blood. The receptors were gathered from a middle-aged woman with COVID-19, enrolled during active disease. CDR3s include the opening cysteine and the closing phenylalanine or tryptophan. The D gene is left open where the match is weak. Clone size is stated in some rows and not others, as once, few, many or a class when expanded.

TRBV7-2	TRBJ1-3	NA	NA	CASSLAVTVPGNTIYF	TGTGCCAGCAGCTTAGCCGTGACTGTTCCTGGAAACACCATATATTTT
TRBV7-8	TRBJ2-1	TRBD2	NA	CASSLAPMTSYPRTEQFF	TGTGCCAGCAGCTTAGCCCCCATGACTAGCTACCCCAGGACAGAGCAGTTCTTC
TRBV7-2	TRBJ1-1	NA	NA	CASSLFFGTPDTEAFF	TGTGCCAGCAGCTTATTCTTCGGGACTCCGGACACTGAAGCTTTCTTT
TRBV28	TRBJ1-5	NA	NA	CASSFRIQSNQPQHF	TGTGCCAGCAGTTTCCGCATACAAAGCAATCAGCCCCAGCATTTT
TRBV7-8	TRBJ1-5	TRBD1	NA	CASSTRGLEQPQHF	TGTGCCAGCAGCACCAGGGGGCTGGAACAGCCCCAGCATTTT
TRBV12-3/TRBV12-4	TRBJ2-3	NA	NA	CASSQADTQYF	TGTGCCAGTAGTCAGGCAGATACGCAGTATTTT
TRBV3-1/TRBV3-2	TRBJ2-7	TRBD2	NA	CASSQVLAGVNEQYF	TGTGCCAGCAGCCAAGTTCTAGCGGGGGTCAACGAGCAGTACTTC
TRBV6-5	TRBJ1-6	TRBD1	NA	CASSRTGFNSPLHF	TGTGCCAGCAGCCGGACAGGGTTTAATTCACCCCTCCACTTT
TRBV19	TRBJ1-5	NA	NA	CASSIDSSLQPQHF	TGTGCCAGTAGTATAGATAGCAGTCTTCAGCCCCAGCATTTT
TRBV11-1	TRBJ2-1	TRBD1	NA	CASSLDRPSYNEQFF	TGTGCCAGCAGCTTGGACAGGCCCTCCTACAATGAGCAGTTCTTC
TRBV7-2	TRBJ2-7	NA	NA	CASSLRESGLSAAYEQYF	TGTGCCAGCAGCTTAAGGGAGTCGGGTTTATCGGCTGCCTACGAGCAGTACTTC
TRBV18	TRBJ1-2	NA	NA	CASSRTEADGYTF	TGTGCCAGCTCACGAACAGAAGCGGATGGCTACACCTTC
TRBV25-1	TRBJ2-5	TRBD2	once	CASSEFSGMSETQYF	TGTGCCAGCAGTGAATTTAGCGGGATGTCAGAGACCCAGTACTTC
TRBV6-5	TRBJ1-4	NA	NA	CASRPDRFNEKLFF	TGTGCCAGCAGACCTGACAGGTTTAATGAAAAACTGTTTTTT
TRBV30	TRBJ2-2	NA	NA	CAWSVRGGSGELFF	TGTGCCTGGAGTGTAAGGGGGGGGTCCGGGGAGCTGTTTTTT
TRBV3-1/TRBV3-2	TRBJ2-1	TRBD2	NA	CASSQELAGTQFF	TGTGCCAGCAGCCAAGAACTAGCGGGAACCCAGTTCTTC
TRBV3-1/TRBV3-2	TRBJ2-7	TRBD2	NA	CASSLGLAGGDYEQYF	TGTGCCAGCAGCCTAGGACTAGCGGGAGGAGACTACGAGCAGTACTTC
TRBV28	TRBJ1-4	NA	NA	CASSFLQGPATNEKLFF	TGTGCCAGCAGTTTCCTACAGGGTCCGGCAACTAATGAAAAACTGTTTTTT
TRBV5-6	TRBJ1-6	NA	NA	CASSFGGNSPLHF	TGTGCCAGCAGCTTCGGCGGGAATTCACCCCTCCACTTT
TRBV9	TRBJ1-2	NA	NA	CASSVRGGSGYGYTF	TGTGCCAGCAGCGTAAGAGGGGGATCCGGCTATGGCTACACCTTC
TRBV28	TRBJ1-2	TRBD1	NA	CASSSPTGTGNYGYTF	TGTGCCAGCAGTTCTCCAACCGGGACAGGCAACTATGGCTACACCTTC
TRBV3-1/TRBV3-2	TRBJ1-3	NA	NA	CASSQPSGNTIYF	TGTGCCAGCAGCCAACCTTCTGGAAACACCATATATTTT
TRBV3-1/TRBV3-2	TRBJ2-2	NA	NA	CASKQGPTTGTGELFF	TGTGCCAGCAAACAGGGACCTACCACGGGCACCGGGGAGCTGTTTTTT
TRBV5-4	TRBJ1-1	NA	NA	CASSQRGGEAFF	TGTGCCAGCAGCCAACGGGGGGGTGAAGCTTTCTTT
TRBV7-8	TRBJ1-1	NA	NA	CASSLAGGLRNTEAFF	TGTGCCAGCAGCTTAGCTGGGGGCCTAAGGAACACTGAAGCTTTCTTT
TRBV5-1	TRBJ1-1	NA	NA	CASSLLVGENTEAFF	TGCGCCAGCAGCCTACTGGTCGGGGAAAACACTGAAGCTTTCTTT
TRBV5-4	TRBJ2-5	TRBD2	NA	CASSSKREAEGETQYF	TGTGCCAGCAGCTCAAAGCGGGAAGCTGAGGGGGAGACCCAGTACTTC
TRBV5-1	TRBJ1-5	NA	NA	CASSLTGSGQPQHF	TGCGCCAGCAGCTTGACAGGGAGTGGTCAGCCCCAGCATTTT
TRBV7-9	TRBJ1-1	NA	NA	CASSLAQGPRTEAFF	TGTGCCAGCAGCTTAGCGCAGGGGCCGAGAACTGAAGCTTTCTTT
TRBV25-1	TRBJ1-2	NA	NA	CASSEFHGGYTF	TGTGCCAGCAGTGAATTTCACGGTGGCTACACCTTC
TRBV19	TRBJ2-4	TRBD2	NA	CASRTSGRRDIQYF	TGTGCCAGCCGGACTAGCGGGAGAAGAGACATTCAGTACTTC
TRBV5-1	TRBJ1-1	TRBD1	NA	CASSPGQGWTEAFF	TGCGCCAGCAGCCCGGGACAGGGTTGGACTGAAGCTTTCTTT
TRBV29-1	TRBJ1-5	NA	NA	CSAEGSGLQPQHF	TGCAGCGCTGAGGGGAGCGGTCTTCAGCCCCAGCATTTT
TRBV16	TRBJ1-6	TRBD1	NA	CASSQFLDRGPYSPLHF	TGTGCCAGCAGCCAATTTCTTGACAGGGGGCCTTATTCACCCCTCCACTTT
TRBV9	TRBJ1-3	NA	NA	CASSVGLGSPGNTIYF	TGTGCCAGCAGCGTAGGTCTGGGCAGCCCTGGAAACACCATATATTTT